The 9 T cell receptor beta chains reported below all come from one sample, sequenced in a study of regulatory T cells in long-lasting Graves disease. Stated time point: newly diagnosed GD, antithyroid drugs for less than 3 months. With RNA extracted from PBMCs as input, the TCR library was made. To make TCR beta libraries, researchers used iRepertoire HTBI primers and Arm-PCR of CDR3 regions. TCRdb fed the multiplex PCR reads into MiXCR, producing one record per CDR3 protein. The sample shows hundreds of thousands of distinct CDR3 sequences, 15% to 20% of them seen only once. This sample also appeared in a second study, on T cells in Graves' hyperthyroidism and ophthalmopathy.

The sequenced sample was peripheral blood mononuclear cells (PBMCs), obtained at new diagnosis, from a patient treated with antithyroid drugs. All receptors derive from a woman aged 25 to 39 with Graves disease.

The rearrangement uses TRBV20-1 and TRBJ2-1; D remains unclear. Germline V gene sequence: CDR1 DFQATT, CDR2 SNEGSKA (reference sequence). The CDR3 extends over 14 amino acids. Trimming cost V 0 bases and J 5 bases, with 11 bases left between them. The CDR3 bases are TGCAGTGCTAGAGATCCGACCAGTCACAATGAGCAGTTCTTC. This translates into CSARDPTSHNEQFF.

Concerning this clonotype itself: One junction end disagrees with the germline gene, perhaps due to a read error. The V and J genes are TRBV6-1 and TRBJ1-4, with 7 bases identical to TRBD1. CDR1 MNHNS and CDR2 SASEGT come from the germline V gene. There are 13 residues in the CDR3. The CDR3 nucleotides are TGTGCCAGCCGGACAGGAGATCATGAAGAACTGTTTTTT. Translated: CASRTGDHEELFF.

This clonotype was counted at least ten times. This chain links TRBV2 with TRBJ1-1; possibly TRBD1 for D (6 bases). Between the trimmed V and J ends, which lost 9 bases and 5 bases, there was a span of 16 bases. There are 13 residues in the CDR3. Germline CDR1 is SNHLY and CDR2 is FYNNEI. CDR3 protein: CASRVQGWTEAFF. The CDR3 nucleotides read TGTGCCAGTCGAGTACAGGGTTGGACTGAAGCTTTCTTT. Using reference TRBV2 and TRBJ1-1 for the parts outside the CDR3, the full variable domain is EPEVTQTPSHQVTQMGQEVILRCVPISNHLYFYWYRQILGQKVEFLVSFYNNEISEKSEIFDDQFSVERPDGSNFTLKIRSTKLEDSAMYFCASRVQGWTEAFFGQGTRLTVV.

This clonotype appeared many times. CDR3 sequence reads: CASRALGTDDQPQHF. As DNA, the CDR3 is TGTGCCAGCAGAGCCCTTGGGACGGATGATCAGCCCCAGCATTTT. V is TRBV2 and J is TRBJ1-5; D is perhaps TRBD1 (5 bases). Germline V gene lookup returns CDR1 SNHLY and CDR2 FYNNEI. V lost 6 bases to trimming and J lost 5 bases, with 17 bases between them. The CDR3 is 15 amino acids.

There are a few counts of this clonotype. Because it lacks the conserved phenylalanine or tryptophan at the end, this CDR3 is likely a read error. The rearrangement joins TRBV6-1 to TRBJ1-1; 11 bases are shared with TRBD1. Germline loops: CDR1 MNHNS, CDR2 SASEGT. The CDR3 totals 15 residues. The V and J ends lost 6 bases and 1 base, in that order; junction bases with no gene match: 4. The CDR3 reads CASRRDRGGNTEAFS. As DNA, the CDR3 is TGTGCCAGCAGAAGGGACAGGGGGGGGAACACTGAAGCTTTCTCT.

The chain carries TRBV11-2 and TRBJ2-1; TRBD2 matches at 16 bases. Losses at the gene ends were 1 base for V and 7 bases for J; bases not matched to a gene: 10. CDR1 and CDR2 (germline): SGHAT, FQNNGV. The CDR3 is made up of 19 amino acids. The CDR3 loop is CASSLVPGLAGGQGNEQFF. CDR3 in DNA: TGTGCCAGCAGCTTAGTTCCGGGACTAGCGGGAGGGCAAGGGAATGAGCAGTTCTTC.

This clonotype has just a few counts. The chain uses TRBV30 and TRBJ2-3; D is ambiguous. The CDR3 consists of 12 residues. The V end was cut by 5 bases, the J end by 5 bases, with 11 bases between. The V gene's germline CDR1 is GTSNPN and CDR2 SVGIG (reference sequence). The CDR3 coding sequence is TGTGCCTGGGTGTTAATAGGAGATACGCAGTATTTT. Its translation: CAWVLIGDTQYF.

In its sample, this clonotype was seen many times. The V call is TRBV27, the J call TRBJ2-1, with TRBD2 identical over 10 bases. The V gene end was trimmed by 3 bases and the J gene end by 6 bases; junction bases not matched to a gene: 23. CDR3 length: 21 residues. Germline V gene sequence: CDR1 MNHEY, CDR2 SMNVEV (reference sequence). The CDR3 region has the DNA TGTGCCAGCAGTTTCCCAGCAGTTTATCACTATAAGCGGGAGGGCCTCAATGAGCAGTTCTTC. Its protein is CASSFPAVYHYKREGLNEQFF.

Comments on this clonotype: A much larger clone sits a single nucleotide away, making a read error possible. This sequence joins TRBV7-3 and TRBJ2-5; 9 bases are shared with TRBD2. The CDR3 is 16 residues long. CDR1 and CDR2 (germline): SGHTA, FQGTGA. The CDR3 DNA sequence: TGTGCCAGCAGCCCAAGCGGGGGGACACCTCAAGAGACCCGGTACTTC. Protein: CASSPSGGTPQETRYF.